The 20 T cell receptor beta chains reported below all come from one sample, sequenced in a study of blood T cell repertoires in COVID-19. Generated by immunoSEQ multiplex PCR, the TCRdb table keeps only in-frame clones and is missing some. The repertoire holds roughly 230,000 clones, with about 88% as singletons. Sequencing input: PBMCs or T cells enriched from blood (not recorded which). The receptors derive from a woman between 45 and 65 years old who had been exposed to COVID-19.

The CDR3: CASSEQGAPYGYTF. For the CDR3, the DNA is TGTGCCAGCAGTGAACAGGGGGCTCCCTATGGCTACACCTTC. The chain links TRBV25-1 to TRBJ1-2; 8 bases map to TRBD1. The CDR3 totals 14 residues. Germline assignment: CDR1 MGHDK and CDR2 SYGVNS. J gave up 4 bases and V 2 bases, and 3 bases lay outside the gene matches.

The CDR3 DNA sequence: TGTGCCAGCAGCTTACAGGGTGGAAACACCATATATTTT. Amino acids: CASSLQGGNTIYF. The chain carries TRBV5-5 and TRBJ1-3; a possible D gene is TRBD1 (6 bases). Trimming shortened V by 2 bases and J by 3 bases, and 6 bases separated the two germline ends. The germline V gene has CDR1 SGHKS and CDR2 YYEKEE (reference sequence). The length of the CDR3 is 13 residues. Full variable domain (remainder filled in from reference TRBV5-5 and TRBJ1-3): DAGVTQSPTHLIKTRGQQVTLRCSPISGHKSVSWYQQVLGQGPQFIFQYYEKEERGRGNFPDRFSARQFPNYSSELNVNALLLGDSALYLCASSLQGGNTIYFGEGSWLTVV.

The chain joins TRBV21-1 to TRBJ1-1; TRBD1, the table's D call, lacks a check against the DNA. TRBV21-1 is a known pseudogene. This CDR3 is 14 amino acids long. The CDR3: CASSAEGANTEAFF. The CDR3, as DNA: TGTGCCAGCAGCGCAGAGGGGGCTAACACTGAAGCTTTCTTT.

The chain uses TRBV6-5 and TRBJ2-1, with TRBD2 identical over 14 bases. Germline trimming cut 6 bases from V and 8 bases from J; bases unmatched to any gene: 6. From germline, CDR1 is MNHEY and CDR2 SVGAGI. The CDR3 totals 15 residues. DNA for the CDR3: TGTGCCAGCAGGGTGACTAGCGGGGGGGCTTATGAGCAGTTCTTC. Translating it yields CASRVTSGGAYEQFF.

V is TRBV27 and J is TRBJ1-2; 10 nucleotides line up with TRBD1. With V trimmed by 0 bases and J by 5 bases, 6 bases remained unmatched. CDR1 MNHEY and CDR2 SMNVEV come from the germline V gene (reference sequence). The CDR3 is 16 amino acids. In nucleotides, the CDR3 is TGTGCCAGCAGTTTATCGACTTCGGGACAGGGGTATGGCTACACCTTC. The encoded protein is CASSLSTSGQGYGYTF.

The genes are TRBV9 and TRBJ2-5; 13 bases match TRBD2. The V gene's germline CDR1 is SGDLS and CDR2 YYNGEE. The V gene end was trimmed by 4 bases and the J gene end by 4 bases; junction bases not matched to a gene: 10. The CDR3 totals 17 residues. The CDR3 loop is CASSPFLTSGGRETQYF. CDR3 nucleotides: TGTGCCAGCAGCCCCTTTTTGACTAGCGGGGGGAGAGAGACCCAGTACTTC.

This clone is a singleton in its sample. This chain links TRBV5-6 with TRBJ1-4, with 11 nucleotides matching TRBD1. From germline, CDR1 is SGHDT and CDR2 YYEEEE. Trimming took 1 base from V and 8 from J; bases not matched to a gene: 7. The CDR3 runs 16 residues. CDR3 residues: CASSLRAGTGGEKLFF. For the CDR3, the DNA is TGTGCCAGCAGCTTGAGGGCTGGGACAGGGGGAGAAAAACTGTTTTTT.

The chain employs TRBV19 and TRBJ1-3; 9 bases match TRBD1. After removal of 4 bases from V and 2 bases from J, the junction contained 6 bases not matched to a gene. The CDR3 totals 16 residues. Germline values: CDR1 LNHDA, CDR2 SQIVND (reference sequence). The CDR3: CASSKRTGETGNTIYF. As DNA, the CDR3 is TGTGCCAGTAGTAAACGGACAGGGGAGACTGGAAACACCATATATTTT.

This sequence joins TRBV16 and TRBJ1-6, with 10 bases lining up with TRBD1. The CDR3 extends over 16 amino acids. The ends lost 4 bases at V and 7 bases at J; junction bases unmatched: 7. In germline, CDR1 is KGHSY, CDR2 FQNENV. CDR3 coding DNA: TGTGCCAGCAGCCCCTGGGGGACAGGGGCAAATTCACCCCTCCACTTT. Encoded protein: CASSPWGTGANSPLHF. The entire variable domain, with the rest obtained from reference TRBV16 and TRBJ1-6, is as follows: GEEVAQTPKHLVRGEGQKAKLYCAPIKGHSYVFWYQQVLKNEFKFLISFQNENVFDETGMPKERFSAKCLPNSPCSLEIQATKLEDSAVYFCASSPWGTGANSPLHFGNGTRLTVT.

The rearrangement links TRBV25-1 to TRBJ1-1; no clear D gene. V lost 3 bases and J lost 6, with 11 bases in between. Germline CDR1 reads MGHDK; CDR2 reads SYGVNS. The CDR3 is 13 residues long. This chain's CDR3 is CASSEAFRAEAFF. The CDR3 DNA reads TGTGCCAGCAGTGAGGCTTTTCGGGCTGAAGCTTTCTTT.

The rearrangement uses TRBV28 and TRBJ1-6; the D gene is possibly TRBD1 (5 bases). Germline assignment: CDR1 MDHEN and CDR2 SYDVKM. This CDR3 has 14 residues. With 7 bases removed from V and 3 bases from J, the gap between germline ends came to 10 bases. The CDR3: CASTQGYYNSPLHF. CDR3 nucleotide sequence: TGTGCCAGCACGCAGGGTTACTATAATTCACCCCTCCACTTT.

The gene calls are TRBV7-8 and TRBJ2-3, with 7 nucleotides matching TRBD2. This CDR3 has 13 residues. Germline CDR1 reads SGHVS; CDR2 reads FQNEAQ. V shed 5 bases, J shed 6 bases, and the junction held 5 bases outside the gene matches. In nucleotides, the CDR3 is TGTGCCAGCAGCACCGGGAGGACGGATACGCAGTATTTT. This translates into CASSTGRTDTQYF.

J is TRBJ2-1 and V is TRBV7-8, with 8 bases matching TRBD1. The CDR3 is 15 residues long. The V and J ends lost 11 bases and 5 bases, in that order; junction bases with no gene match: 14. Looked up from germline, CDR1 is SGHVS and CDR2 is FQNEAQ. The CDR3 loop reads CASRVSGQVNNEQFF. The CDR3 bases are TGTGCCTCCCGTGTATCGGGACAGGTGAACAATGAGCAGTTCTTC.

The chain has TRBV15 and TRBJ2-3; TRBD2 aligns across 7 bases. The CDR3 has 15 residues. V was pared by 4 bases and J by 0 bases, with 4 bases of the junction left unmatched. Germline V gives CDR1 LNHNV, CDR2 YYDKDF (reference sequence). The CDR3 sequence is CATSKTSRSTDTQYF. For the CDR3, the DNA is TGTGCCACCAGCAAGACTAGCAGGAGCACAGATACGCAGTATTTT.

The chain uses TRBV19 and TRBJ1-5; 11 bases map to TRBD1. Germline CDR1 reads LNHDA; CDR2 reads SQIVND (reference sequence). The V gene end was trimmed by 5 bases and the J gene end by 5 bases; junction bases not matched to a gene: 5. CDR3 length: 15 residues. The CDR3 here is CASSLGTGGDQPQHF. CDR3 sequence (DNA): TGTGCCAGTAGTTTGGGGACAGGGGGTGATCAGCCCCAGCATTTT.

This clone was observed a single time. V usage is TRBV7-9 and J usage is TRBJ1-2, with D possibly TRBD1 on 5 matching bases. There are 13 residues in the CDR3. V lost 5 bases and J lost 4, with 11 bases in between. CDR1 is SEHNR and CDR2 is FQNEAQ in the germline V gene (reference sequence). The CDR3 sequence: CASSGGGSYGYTF. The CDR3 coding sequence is TGTGCCAGCAGCGGGGGAGGATCCTATGGCTACACCTTC.

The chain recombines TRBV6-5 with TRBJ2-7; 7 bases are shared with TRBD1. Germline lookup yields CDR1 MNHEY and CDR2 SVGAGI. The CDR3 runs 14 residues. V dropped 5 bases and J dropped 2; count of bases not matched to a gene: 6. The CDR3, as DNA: TGTGCCAGCAGTAAGACAGGGAGAACCTACGAGCAGTACTTC. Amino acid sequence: CASSKTGRTYEQYF.

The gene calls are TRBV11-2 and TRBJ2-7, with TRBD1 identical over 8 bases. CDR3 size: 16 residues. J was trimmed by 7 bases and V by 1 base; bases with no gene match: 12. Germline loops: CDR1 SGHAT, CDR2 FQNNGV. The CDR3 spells CASSLAGGRSLGEQYF. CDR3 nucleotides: TGTGCCAGCAGCTTAGCAGGGGGCAGGTCCCTTGGGGAGCAGTACTTC.

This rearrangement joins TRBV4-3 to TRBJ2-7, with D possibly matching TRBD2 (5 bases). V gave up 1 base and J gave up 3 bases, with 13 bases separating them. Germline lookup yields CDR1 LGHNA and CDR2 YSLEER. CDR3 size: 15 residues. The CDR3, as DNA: TGCGCCAGCAGCCAAGGTTCTCGGGGAGACTACGAGCAGTACTTC. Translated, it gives CASSQGSRGDYEQYF.

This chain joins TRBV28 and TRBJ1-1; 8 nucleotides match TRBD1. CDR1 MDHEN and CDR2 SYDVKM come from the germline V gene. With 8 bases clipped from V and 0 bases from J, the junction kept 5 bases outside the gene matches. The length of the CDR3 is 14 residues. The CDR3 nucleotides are TGTGCCAGCGTACAGGGGGGCATGAACACTGAAGCTTTCTTT. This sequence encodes CASVQGGMNTEAFF.